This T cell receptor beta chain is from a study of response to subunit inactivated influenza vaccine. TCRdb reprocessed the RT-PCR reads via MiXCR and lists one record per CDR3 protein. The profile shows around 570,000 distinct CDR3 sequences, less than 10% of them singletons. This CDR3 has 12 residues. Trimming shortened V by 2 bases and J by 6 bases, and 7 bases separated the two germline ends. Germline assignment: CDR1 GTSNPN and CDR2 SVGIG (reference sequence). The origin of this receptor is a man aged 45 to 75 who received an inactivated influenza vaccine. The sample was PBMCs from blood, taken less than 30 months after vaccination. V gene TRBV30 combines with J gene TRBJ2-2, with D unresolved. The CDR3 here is CAWSLGPGELFF. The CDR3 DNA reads TGTGCCTGGAGTTTAGGTCCCGGGGAGCTGTTTTTT. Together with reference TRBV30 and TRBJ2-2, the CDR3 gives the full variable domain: SQTIHQWPATLVQPVGSPLSLECTVEGTSNPNLYWYRQAAGRGLQLLFYSVGIGQISSEVPQNLSASRPQDRQFILSSKKLLLSDSGFYLCAWSLGPGELFFGEGSRLTVL.